This T cell receptor (beta chain) appears in the sequencing data of a study of vaccination and CD4 T cells after COVID-19. General observations from the study: For convalescent patients, a median around 90% of reactive clones surfaced exclusively after vaccination.

Cultured CD4+ T-cell DNA underwent Oncomine TCR Beta short-read sequencing. Genomic DNA was drawn out of CD4+ T cells grown in culture. TCRdb re-called the PCR reads with MiXCR, one entry per CDR3 protein. Of some 13,000 distinct CDR3 sequences listed, 40% to 65% are singletons. A word on this clonotype: Its matching antigen is unknown.

The treatment: approximately 9-day PBMC culture with coronavirus spike peptide pools or control peptides (ViraFEST assay). Half the medium was replaced with fresh IL-2 medium on days 3 and 7. This CDR3 is built from 13 residues. The trim removed 8 bases at V and 9 bases at J, leaving 3 bases unmatched. CDR1 is MNHEY and CDR2 is SVGEGT in the germline V gene. The source is a human donor who had recovered from COVID-19. What was sequenced was CD4+ T cells from blood, cultured in vitro. The rearrangement joins TRBV6-2 or TRBV6-3 to TRBJ2-1; 14 bases match TRBD2. Here the CDR3 reads CASRTSGRIEQFF. CDR3 sequence (DNA): TGTGCCAGCCGGACTAGCGGGAGGATTGAGCAGTTCTTC.